This T cell receptor (beta chain) was documented in a study of shared clonotypes between healthy human individuals. Study-wide points: Only blood underwent sampling, and tissue repertoires likely differ. Sharing across a few donors was seen in 4% to 6.5% of naive CD4 clonotypes.

Data came from immunoSEQ multiplex PCR; TCRdb stores just in-frame clones and leaves some out. The top ten hold about 0.054% of the sample, which has about 530,000 clones, less than 96% seen once. V was clipped by 3 bases and J by 3 bases, with 6 bases between them. Germline V gene sequence: CDR1 MDHEN, CDR2 SYDVKM. The CDR3 loop spans 12 amino acids. For this clone: The antigen is unknown.

This clonotype was obtained from a woman aged 30 to 39 in good health. The sequenced material came from naive CD4+ T cells sorted from blood. Indicated subset: CD45RA+ positively selected. The chain recombines TRBV28 with TRBJ2-7, with D unclear. The chain's CDR3 is CASSFKGYEQYF. CDR3 DNA sequence: TGTGCCAGCAGTTTCAAGGGCTACGAGCAGTACTTC.